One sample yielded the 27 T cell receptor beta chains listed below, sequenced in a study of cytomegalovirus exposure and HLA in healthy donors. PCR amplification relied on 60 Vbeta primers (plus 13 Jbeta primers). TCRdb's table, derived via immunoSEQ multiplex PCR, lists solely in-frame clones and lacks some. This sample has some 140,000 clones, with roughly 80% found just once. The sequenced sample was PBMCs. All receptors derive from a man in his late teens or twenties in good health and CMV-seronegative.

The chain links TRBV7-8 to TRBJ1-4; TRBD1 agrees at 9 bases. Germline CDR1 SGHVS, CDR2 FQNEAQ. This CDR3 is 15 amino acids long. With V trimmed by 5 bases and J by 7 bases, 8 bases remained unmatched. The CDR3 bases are TGTGCCAGCAGCCCATTGGACAGGGGTTCTGAAAAACTGTTTTTT. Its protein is CASSPLDRGSEKLFF.

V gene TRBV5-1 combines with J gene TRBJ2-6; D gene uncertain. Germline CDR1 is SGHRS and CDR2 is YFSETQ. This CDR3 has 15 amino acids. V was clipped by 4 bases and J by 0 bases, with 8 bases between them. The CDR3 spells CASSLIPSGANVLTF. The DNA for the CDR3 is TGCGCCAGCAGCCTAATACCCTCTGGGGCCAACGTCCTGACTTTC.

The CDR3 spells CASSPGASNQPQHF. The CDR3 DNA reads as TGTGCCAGCTCACCAGGGGCAAGCAATCAGCCCCAGCATTTT. The chain joins TRBV18 to TRBJ1-5; tentative D call: TRBD1 (5 bases). CDR3 size: 14 residues. Deletions cut 2 bases from V and 1 base from J, with 6 bases between. The germline CDR1 and CDR2 sequences are KGHSH and LQKENI.

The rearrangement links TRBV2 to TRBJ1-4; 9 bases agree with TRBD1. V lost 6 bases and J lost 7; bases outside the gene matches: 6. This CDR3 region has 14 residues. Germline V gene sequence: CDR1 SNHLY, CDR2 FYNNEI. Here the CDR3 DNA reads TGTGCCAGCAGGAGACAGGGGGTGGGTGAAAAACTGTTTTTT. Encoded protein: CASRRQGVGEKLFF.

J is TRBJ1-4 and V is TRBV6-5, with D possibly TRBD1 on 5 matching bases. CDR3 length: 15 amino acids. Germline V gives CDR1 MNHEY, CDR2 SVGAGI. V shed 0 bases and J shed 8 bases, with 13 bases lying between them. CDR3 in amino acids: CASSYSRQGYEKLFF. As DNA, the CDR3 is TGTGCCAGCAGTTACTCCCGGCAGGGTTACGAAAAACTGTTTTTT.

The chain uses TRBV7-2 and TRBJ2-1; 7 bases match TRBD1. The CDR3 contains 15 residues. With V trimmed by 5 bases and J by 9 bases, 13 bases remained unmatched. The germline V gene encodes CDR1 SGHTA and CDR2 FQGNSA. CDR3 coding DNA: TGTGCCAGCAGCACGGACAGGCGTCGGGTCGGTGAGCAGTTCTTC. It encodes CASSTDRRRVGEQFF.

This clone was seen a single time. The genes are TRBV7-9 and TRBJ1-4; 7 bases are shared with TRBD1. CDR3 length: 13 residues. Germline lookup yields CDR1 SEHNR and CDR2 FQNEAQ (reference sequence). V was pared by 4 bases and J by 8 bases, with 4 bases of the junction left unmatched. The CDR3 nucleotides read TGTGCCAGCAGCTCCCAGGGGGAAGAAAAACTGTTTTTT. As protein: CASSSQGEEKLFF.

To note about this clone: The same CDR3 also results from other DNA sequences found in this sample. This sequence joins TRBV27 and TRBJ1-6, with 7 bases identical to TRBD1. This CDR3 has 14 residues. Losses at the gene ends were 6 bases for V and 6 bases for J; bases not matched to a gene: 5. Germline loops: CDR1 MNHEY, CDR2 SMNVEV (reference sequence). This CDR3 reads CASSLGQVNSPLHF. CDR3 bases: TGTGCCAGCAGCCTAGGACAGGTTAATTCACCCCTCCACTTT.

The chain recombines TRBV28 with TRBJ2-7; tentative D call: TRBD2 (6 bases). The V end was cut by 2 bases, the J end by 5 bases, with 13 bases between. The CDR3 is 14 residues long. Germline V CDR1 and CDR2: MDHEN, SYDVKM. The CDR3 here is CASSLMGDWDEQYF. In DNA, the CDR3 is TGTGCCAGCAGTTTAATGGGGGACTGGGACGAGCAGTACTTC.

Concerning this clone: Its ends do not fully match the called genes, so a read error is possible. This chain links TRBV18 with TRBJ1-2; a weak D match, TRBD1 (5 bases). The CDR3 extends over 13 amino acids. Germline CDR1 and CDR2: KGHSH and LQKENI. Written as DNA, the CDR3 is TGTGCCAGCTCACCGGACGGACACTATGGCCACACCTTC. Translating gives CASSPDGHYGHTF.

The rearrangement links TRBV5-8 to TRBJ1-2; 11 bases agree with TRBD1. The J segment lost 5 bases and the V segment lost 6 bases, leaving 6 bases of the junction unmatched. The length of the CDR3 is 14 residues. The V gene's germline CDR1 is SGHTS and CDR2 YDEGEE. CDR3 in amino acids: CASTWTGGGYGYTF. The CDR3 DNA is TGTGCCAGCACCTGGACAGGGGGCGGGTATGGCTACACCTTC. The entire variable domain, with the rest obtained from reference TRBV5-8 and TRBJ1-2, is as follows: EAGVTQSPTHLIKTRGQQATLRCSPISGHTSVYWYQQALGLGLQFLLWYDEGEERNRGNFPPRFSGRQFPNYSSELNVNALELEDSALYLCASTWTGGGYGYTFGSGTRLTVV.

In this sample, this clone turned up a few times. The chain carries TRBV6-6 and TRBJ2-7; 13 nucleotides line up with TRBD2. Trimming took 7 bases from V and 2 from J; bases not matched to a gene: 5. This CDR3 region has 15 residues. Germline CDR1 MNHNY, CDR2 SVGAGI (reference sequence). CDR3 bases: TGTGCCAGCACCCTGGGACTAGCGGGGCCCTACGAGCAGTACTTC. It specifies CASTLGLAGPYEQYF.

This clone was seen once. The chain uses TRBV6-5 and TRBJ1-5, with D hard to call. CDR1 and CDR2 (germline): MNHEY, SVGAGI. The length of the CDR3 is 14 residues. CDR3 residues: CAAGNPLSNQPQHF. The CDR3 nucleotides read TGTGCGGCAGGCAACCCGCTTAGCAATCAGCCCCAGCATTTT.

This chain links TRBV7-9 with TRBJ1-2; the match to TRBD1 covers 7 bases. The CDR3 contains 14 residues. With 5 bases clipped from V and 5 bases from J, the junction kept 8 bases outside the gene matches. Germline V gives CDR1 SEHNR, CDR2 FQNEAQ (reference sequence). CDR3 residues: CASSPQGRRYGYTF. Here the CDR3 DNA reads TGTGCCAGCAGCCCACAGGGGCGGAGGTATGGCTACACCTTC.

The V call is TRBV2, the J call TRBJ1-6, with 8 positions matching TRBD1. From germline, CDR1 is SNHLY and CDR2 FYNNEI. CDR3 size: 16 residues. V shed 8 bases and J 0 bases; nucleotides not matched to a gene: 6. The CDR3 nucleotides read TGTGCCAGCGGGATAACAGGGGGCTCCTATAATTCACCCCTCCACTTT. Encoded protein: CASGITGGSYNSPLHF.

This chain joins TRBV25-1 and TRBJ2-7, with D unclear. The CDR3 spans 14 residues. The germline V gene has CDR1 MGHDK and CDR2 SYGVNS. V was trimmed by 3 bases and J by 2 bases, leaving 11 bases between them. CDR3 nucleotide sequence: TGTGCCAGCAGTGACACTTCGTCCACCTACGAGCAGTACTTC. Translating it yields CASSDTSSTYEQYF.

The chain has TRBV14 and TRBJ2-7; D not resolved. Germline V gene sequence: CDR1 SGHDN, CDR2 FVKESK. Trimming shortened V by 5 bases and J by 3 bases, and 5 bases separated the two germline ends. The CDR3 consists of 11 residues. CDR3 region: CASSDNYEQYF. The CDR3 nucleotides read TGTGCCAGCAGCGACAACTACGAGCAGTACTTC.

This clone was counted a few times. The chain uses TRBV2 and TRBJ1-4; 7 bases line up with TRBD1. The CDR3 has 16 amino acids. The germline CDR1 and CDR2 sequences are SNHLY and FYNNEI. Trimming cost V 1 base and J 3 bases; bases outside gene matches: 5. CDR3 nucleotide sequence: TGTGCCAGCAGTGAAGGCGAACAGGGGCCTAATGAAAAACTGTTTTTT. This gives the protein CASSEGEQGPNEKLFF. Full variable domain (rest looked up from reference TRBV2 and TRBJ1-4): EPEVTQTPSHQVTQMGQEVILRCVPISNHLYFYWYRQILGQKVEFLVSFYNNEISEKSEIFDDQFSVERPDGSNFTLKIRSTKLEDSAMYFCASSEGEQGPNEKLFFGSGTQLSVL.

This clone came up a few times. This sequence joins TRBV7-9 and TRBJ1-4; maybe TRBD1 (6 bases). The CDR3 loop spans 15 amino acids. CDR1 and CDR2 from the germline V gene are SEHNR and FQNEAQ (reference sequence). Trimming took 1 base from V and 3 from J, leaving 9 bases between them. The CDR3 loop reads CASSLVQGPNEKLFF. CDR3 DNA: TGTGCCAGCAGCTTAGTACAGGGCCCTAATGAAAAACTGTTTTTT.

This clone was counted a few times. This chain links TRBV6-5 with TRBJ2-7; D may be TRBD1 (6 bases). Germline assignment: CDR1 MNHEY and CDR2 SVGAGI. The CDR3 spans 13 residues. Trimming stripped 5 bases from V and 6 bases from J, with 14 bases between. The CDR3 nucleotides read TGTGCCAGCAGTGGACAGTCGAATCGCGAGCAGTACTTC. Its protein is CASSGQSNREQYF.

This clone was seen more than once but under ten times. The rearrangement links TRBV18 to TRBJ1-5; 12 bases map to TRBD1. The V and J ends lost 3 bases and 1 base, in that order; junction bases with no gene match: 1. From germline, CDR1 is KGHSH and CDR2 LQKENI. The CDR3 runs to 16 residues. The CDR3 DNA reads TGTGCCAGCTCACCCGGGACAGGGGGCAGCAATCAGCCCCAGCATTTT. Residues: CASSPGTGGSNQPQHF.

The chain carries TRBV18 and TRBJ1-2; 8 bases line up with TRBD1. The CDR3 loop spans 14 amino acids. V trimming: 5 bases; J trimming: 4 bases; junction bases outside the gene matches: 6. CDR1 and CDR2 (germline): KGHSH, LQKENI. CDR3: CASSSDRGGYGYTF. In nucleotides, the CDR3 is TGTGCCAGCTCAAGCGACAGGGGTGGCTATGGCTACACCTTC.

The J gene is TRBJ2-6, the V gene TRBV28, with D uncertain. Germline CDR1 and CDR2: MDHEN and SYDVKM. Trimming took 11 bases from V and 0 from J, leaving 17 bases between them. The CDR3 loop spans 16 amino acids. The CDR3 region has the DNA TGTGCCTCTCAGGCGCCAATAAACTCTGGGGCCAACGTCCTGACTTTC. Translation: CASQAPINSGANVLTF.

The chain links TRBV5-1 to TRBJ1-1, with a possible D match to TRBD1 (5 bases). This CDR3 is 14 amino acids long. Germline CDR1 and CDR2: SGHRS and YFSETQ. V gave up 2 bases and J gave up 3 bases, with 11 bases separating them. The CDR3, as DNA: TGCGCCAGCAGCTTAGGGGCGGAACACACTGAAGCTTTCTTT. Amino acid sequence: CASSLGAEHTEAFF.

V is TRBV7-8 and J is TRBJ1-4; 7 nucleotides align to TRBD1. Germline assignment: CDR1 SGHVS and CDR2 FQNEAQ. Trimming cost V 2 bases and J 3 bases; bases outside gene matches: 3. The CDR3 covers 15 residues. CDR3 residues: CASSLQGTANEKLFF. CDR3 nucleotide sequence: TGTGCCAGCAGCTTACAAGGGACAGCTAATGAAAAACTGTTTTTT.

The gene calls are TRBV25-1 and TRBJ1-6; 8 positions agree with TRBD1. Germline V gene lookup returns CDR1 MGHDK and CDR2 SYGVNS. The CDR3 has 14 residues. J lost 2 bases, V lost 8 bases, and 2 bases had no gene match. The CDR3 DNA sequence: TGTGCCAGCGGGGACAGGACCTATAATTCACCCCTCCACTTT. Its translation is CASGDRTYNSPLHF. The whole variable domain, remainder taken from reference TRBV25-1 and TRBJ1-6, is EADIYQTPRYLVIGTGKKITLECSQTMGHDKMYWYQQDPGMELHLIHYSYGVNSTEKGDLSSESTVSRIRTEHFPLTLESARPSHTSQYLCASGDRTYNSPLHFGNGTRLTVT.

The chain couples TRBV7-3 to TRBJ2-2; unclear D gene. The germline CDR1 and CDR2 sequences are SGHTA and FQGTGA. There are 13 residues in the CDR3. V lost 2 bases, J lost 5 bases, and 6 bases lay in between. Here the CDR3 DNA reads TGTGCCAGCAGCTTATTCCGGACCGGGGAGCTGTTTTTT. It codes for CASSLFRTGELFF.